The 18 T cell receptor beta chains in this list originate from one sample, sequenced in a study of T cells in Graves' hyperthyroidism and ophthalmopathy. TCR beta CDR3 regions were amplified from RNA transcripts. TCR CDR3 regions were first amplified by RT-PCR with HTBI primers. TCRdb itself ran the multiplex PCR reads through MiXCR, one entry per CDR3 protein. Counted here are about 480,000 distinct CDR3 sequences, approximately 15% occurring once; the ten biggest clones make up 17%. Sequenced material: blood. The receptors derive from a woman between 18 and 30 years old with Graves' hyperthyroidism.

This clonotype was found many times. J is TRBJ2-1 and V is TRBV9; possible D gene TRBD1, 5 bases. Germline V CDR1 and CDR2: SGDLS, YYNGEE. This CDR3 contains 17 residues. Trimming took off 0 bases at V and 4 bases at J, with 17 bases between the two ends. The CDR3 spells CASSVGREGVRYNEQFF. CDR3 in DNA: TGTGCCAGCAGCGTAGGTCGAGAAGGGGTTAGGTACAATGAGCAGTTCTTC.

In its sample, this clonotype was seen many times. The junction does not match germline at one end; this may be a read error. V and J are TRBV3-1 and TRBJ1-5; D is undetermined. Germline CDR1 and CDR2: LGHDT and YNNKEL (reference sequence). The CDR3 runs 14 residues. The CDR3 loop is CASSPPWGNHPQHF. In nucleotides, the CDR3 is TGTGCCAGCAGTCCTCCCTGGGGAAATCACCCCCAGCATTTT.

The chain carries TRBV25-1 and TRBJ2-7; D perhaps matches TRBD1 (5 bases). From germline, CDR1 is MGHDK and CDR2 SYGVNS. The CDR3 length is 14 residues. Trimming took off 6 bases at V and 2 bases at J, with 14 bases between the two ends. The CDR3 here is CASRPAGSPYEQYV. For the CDR3, the DNA is TGTGCCAGCAGGCCGGCAGGGTCCCCCTACGAGCAGTACGTC.

The chain recombines TRBV27 with TRBJ2-1, with TRBD2 identical over 13 bases. The length of the CDR3 is 18 residues. V lost 5 bases and J lost 7; bases outside the gene matches: 14. Germline V gives CDR1 MNHEY, CDR2 SMNVEV (reference sequence). This CDR3 reads CASSPLPGLAGRLNEQFF. The DNA for the CDR3 is TGTGCCAGCAGTCCCCTTCCGGGACTAGCGGGACGATTGAATGAGCAGTTCTTC.

In its sample, this clonotype was seen many times. This rearrangement joins TRBV6-1 to TRBJ2-7; 8 positions match TRBD1. CDR3 length: 15 residues. CDR1 is MNHNS and CDR2 is SASEGT in the germline V gene. Losses at the gene ends were 7 bases for V and 1 base for J; bases not matched to a gene: 9. CDR3 residues: CASIPGGRKSYEQYF. For the CDR3, the DNA is TGTGCCAGCATACCAGGGGGCCGGAAATCCTACGAGCAGTACTTC.

Many counts were recorded for this clonotype. This chain links TRBV12-3 or TRBV12-4 with TRBJ2-7; D possibly matches TRBD1 or TRBD2 (5 bases each). There are 14 residues in the CDR3. Trimming removed 3 bases at V and 1 base at J, with 10 bases between. The CDR3 loop is CASSFGDGSYEQYV. In DNA, the CDR3 is TGTGCCAGCAGTTTTGGGGACGGTTCCTACGAGCAGTACGTC.

This clonotype was detected ten times or more. The chain uses TRBV24-1 and TRBJ2-6, with D perhaps being TRBD1 or TRBD2 (5 bases each). Germline CDR1 is KGHDR and CDR2 is SFDVKD. The V end lost 8 bases, the J end lost 0 bases, and 7 bases lay between the germline ends. The CDR3 sequence is 14 residues long. The CDR3 loop reads CATKGSSGANVLTF. CDR3 coding DNA: TGTGCCACCAAGGGGAGCTCTGGGGCCAACGTCCTGACTTTC.

The V gene is TRBV19, the J gene TRBJ2-5; TRBD1 is a possible D gene (6 bases). The CDR3 length is 16 residues. Looked up from germline, CDR1 is LNHDA and CDR2 is SQIVND (reference sequence). V was pared by 6 bases and J by 1 base, with 18 bases between. DNA of the CDR3: TGTGCCAGTAGCTTCAGGGGTAACTACCTCCAAGAGACCCAGTACTTC. Translated: CASSFRGNYLQETQYF.

The genes are TRBV18 and TRBJ2-3; TRBD2 agrees at 10 bases. Germline V gene lookup returns CDR1 KGHSH and CDR2 LQKENI. Losses at the gene ends were 3 bases for V and 3 bases for J; bases not matched to a gene: 9. The length of the CDR3 is 17 residues. CDR3 coding DNA: TGTGCCAGCTCACCGAGTTACGTAGCGGGAGGTACAGATACGCAGTATTTT. Translated: CASSPSYVAGGTDTQYF.

This clonotype occurred a few times. The chain joins TRBV20-1 to TRBJ2-3; tentative D call: TRBD2 (5 bases). Germline CDR1 reads DFQATT; CDR2 reads SNEGSKA (reference sequence). The length of the CDR3 is 15 residues. Trimming left V 6 bases short and J 3 bases short, with 19 bases between. In DNA, the CDR3 is TGCAGTGCCGTTCGAGGGCTTACCATAACAGATACGCAGTATTTT. Translated: CSAVRGLTITDTQYF.

This clonotype has a handful of counts. The V gene is TRBV19, the J gene TRBJ2-2; 8 bases align to TRBD1. CDR3 length equals 17 residues. With 5 bases clipped from V and 2 bases from J, the junction kept 10 bases outside the gene matches. CDR1 is LNHDA, CDR2 SQIVND, per germline (reference sequence). CDR3 DNA: TGTGCCAGTAGTGACCGACACAGGGGGACCAACACCGGGGAGCTGTTTTTT. This gives the protein CASSDRHRGTNTGELFF.

This clonotype was counted at least ten times. The V gene is TRBV27, the J gene TRBJ2-3, with 12 bases that match TRBD2. Germline CDR1 reads MNHEY; CDR2 reads SMNVEV (reference sequence). Germline trimming cut 6 bases from V and 6 bases from J; bases unmatched to any gene: 4. The CDR3 runs to 14 residues. CDR3 in DNA: TGTGCCAGCAGACTAGCGGGGGGCTACGATACGCAGTATTTT. Translated: CASRLAGGYDTQYF.

The chain links TRBV7-2 to TRBJ2-1, with a weak D call TRBD2 (6 bases). V was pared by 1 base and J by 5 bases, with 12 bases between. The CDR3 has 15 residues. Germline V CDR1 and CDR2: SGHTA, FQGNSA. The CDR3 region is CASSLGSGNNNEQFF. Written as DNA, the CDR3 is TGTGCCAGCAGCTTAGGTAGCGGAAATAACAATGAGCAGTTCTTC.

There are a few counts of this clonotype. This sequence joins TRBV18 and TRBJ2-1, with a possible D match to TRBD2 (5 bases). V shed 3 bases and J shed 10 bases, with 10 bases lying between them. The CDR3 runs 12 residues. Germline CDR1 is KGHSH and CDR2 is LQKENI. The CDR3 loop reads CASSPDYTEQFF. The CDR3 nucleotides read TGTGCCAGCTCACCTGACTATACCGAGCAGTTCTTC.

The V call is TRBV3-1, the J call TRBJ1-1; D remains unclear. The CDR3 has 13 residues. Trimming stripped 3 bases from V and 4 bases from J, with 9 bases between. Germline V lookup: CDR1 LGHDT, CDR2 YNNKEL (reference sequence). The CDR3: CASSHDHLTEAFF. The CDR3 DNA follows: TGTGCCAGCAGCCACGACCACCTCACTGAAGCTTTCTTT.

This clonotype has a count of ten or more. The V gene is TRBV20-1, the J gene TRBJ1-6; D ambiguous. Germline V gives CDR1 DFQATT, CDR2 SNEGSKA (reference sequence). This CDR3 is built from 11 residues. Trimming removed 0 bases from V and 9 bases from J, with 3 bases in between. CDR3 nucleotide sequence: TGCAGTGCTAGAGATGGTTCACCCCTCCACTTT. Protein product: CSARDGSPLHF.

V is TRBV19 and J is TRBJ2-3; perhaps TRBD1 as D (5 bases). Looked up from germline, CDR1 is LNHDA and CDR2 is SQIVND (reference sequence). Trimming stripped 8 bases from V and 6 bases from J, with 18 bases between. This CDR3 contains 14 residues. The chain's CDR3 is CASADSPVGDTQYF. In DNA, the CDR3 is TGTGCCAGTGCAGACAGTCCCGTCGGGGATACGCAGTATTTT.

This clonotype was observed at least ten times. The chain employs TRBV5-1 and TRBJ2-7; TRBD1 is a possible D gene (6 bases). The V gene lost 2 bases and the J gene lost 0 bases, with 12 bases spanning the gap. CDR1 and CDR2 (germline): SGHRS, YFSETQ. CDR3 size: 15 residues. DNA of the CDR3: TGCGCCAGCAGCTTCCAGGGGATTAGCTCCTACGAGCAGTACTTC. Its translation: CASSFQGISSYEQYF.